Following are 21 T cell receptor beta chains from one sample sequenced in a study of a mutant IDH1 vaccine in newly diagnosed glioma. The time point was: baseline, week 1 (first vaccination visit). The treatment denotes: pre-vaccination baseline after standard-of-care therapy. Here immunoSEQ multiplex PCR was the method, and the copy in TCRdb shows in-frame clones only, minus some. The sample has some 61,000 clones; 80% to 90% are singletons. Sequenced material: PBMCs, taken from a glioma patient treated with radiotherapy, temozolomide or both. The receptor set was obtained from a man aged 25 to 40 with glioma.

This sequence joins TRBV5-1 and TRBJ1-1, with 12 bases matching TRBD1. The germline V gene has CDR1 SGHRS and CDR2 YFSETQ. Trimming cost V 4 bases and J 2 bases; bases outside gene matches: 9. CDR3 length: 17 amino acids. The CDR3, as DNA: TGCGCCAGCAGCGGACGGGACAGGGGGCAATCAAACACTGAAGCTTTCTTT. As protein: CASSGRDRGQSNTEAFF. Complete variable domain (other parts from reference TRBV5-1 and TRBJ1-1): KAGVTQTPRYLIKTRGQQVTLSCSPISGHRSVSWYQQTPGQGLQFLFEYFSETQRNKGNFPGRFSGRQFSNSRSEMNVSTLELGDSALYLCASSGRDRGQSNTEAFFGQGTRLTVV.

The J gene is TRBJ2-5, the V gene TRBV7-8, with TRBD2 matching over 10 bases. Germline trimming cut 2 bases from V and 4 bases from J; bases unmatched to any gene: 7. Germline values: CDR1 SGHVS, CDR2 FQNEAQ. This CDR3 spans 16 amino acids. CDR3 sequence (DNA): TGTGCCAGCAGCTTATTGTTGGTAGCGGGGGGAGAGACCCAGTACTTC. Translating it yields CASSLLLVAGGETQYF.

This sequence joins TRBV7-8 and TRBJ2-3, with 12 bases that match TRBD2. The CDR3 is made up of 17 amino acids. The V gene end was trimmed by 5 bases and the J gene end by 3 bases; junction bases not matched to a gene: 9. CDR1 and CDR2 (germline): SGHVS, FQNEAQ. CDR3 bases: TGTGCCAGCAGCCTAGAAACACTAGCGGGGGGTACAGATACGCAGTATTTT. It specifies CASSLETLAGGTDTQYF.

This chain connects TRBV9 to TRBJ2-1; 9 bases match TRBD2. V shed 0 bases, J shed 2 bases, and the junction held 12 bases outside the gene matches. The CDR3 length is 19 residues. Germline V gene sequence: CDR1 SGDLS, CDR2 YYNGEE. CDR3 in DNA: TGTGCCAGCAGCGTAGGTCTAGCGGGGACCCTAGGGGCCTACAATGAGCAGTTCTTC. It yields the protein CASSVGLAGTLGAYNEQFF. The complete variable domain, with remaining parts taken from reference TRBV9 and TRBJ2-1, reads DSGVTQTPKHLITATGQRVTLRCSPRSGDLSVYWYQQSLDQGLQFLIQYYNGEERAKGNILERFSAQQFPDLHSELNLSSLELGDSALYFCASSVGLAGTLGAYNEQFFGPGTRLTVL.

The chain joins TRBV7-9 to TRBJ2-1; 10 bases are a match to TRBD1. The V and J ends lost 3 bases and 5 bases, in that order; junction bases with no gene match: 7. CDR1 is SEHNR and CDR2 is FQNEAQ in the germline V gene (reference sequence). The CDR3 consists of 16 residues. CDR3 bases: TGTGCCAGCAGCTTCCGAGGACAGGGGGAGAACAATGAGCAGTTCTTC. Translation: CASSFRGQGENNEQFF.

CDR3 in amino acids: CASSHETANSGTRGSPMNTEAFF. In DNA, the CDR3 is TGTGCCAGCAGCCACGAAACTGCAAATTCCGGGACCCGCGGTTCCCCTATGAACACTGAAGCTTTCTTT. The genes are TRBV14 and TRBJ1-1; D may be TRBD1 (5 bases). Between the trimmed V and J ends, which lost 3 bases and 0 bases, there was a span of 35 bases. The CDR3 runs 23 residues. Looked up from germline, CDR1 is SGHDN and CDR2 is FVKESK. Full variable domain (outside the CDR3, taken from reference TRBV14 and TRBJ1-1): EAGVTQFPSHSVIEKGQTVTLRCDPISGHDNLYWYRRVMGKEIKFLLHFVKESKQDESGMPNNRFLAERTGGTYSTLKVQPAELEDSGVYFCASSHETANSGTRGSPMNTEAFFGQGTRLTVV.

J is TRBJ2-7 and V is TRBV27, with D hard to call. V lost 0 bases, J lost 1 base, and 7 bases lay in between. This CDR3 spans 14 amino acids. Germline V lookup: CDR1 MNHEY, CDR2 SMNVEV (reference sequence). DNA of the CDR3: TGTGCCAGCAGTTTATCCAGAGTTTCCTACGAGCAGTACTTC. Translated: CASSLSRVSYEQYF.

This rearrangement joins TRBV6-1 to TRBJ2-3; 10 nucleotides match TRBD2. The J segment lost 4 bases and the V segment lost 2 bases, leaving 3 bases of the junction unmatched. Per the germline V gene, CDR1 is MNHNS and CDR2 is SASEGT. The CDR3 spans 15 residues. For the CDR3, the DNA is TGTGCCAGCAGTGAACTAGCGGGGGCCGCAGATACGCAGTATTTT. Amino acids: CASSELAGAADTQYF.

The chain joins TRBV6-1 to TRBJ2-7, with D perhaps matching TRBD1 (6 bases). Germline assignment: CDR1 MNHNS and CDR2 SASEGT. Trimming took off 6 bases at V and 5 bases at J, with 17 bases between the two ends. The CDR3 covers 14 residues. The CDR3 loop reads CASSPKIRGNEQYF. In DNA form, the CDR3 reads TGTGCCAGCAGCCCTAAAATAAGGGGGAACGAGCAGTACTTC.

The chain employs TRBV12-5 and TRBJ2-2; 9 bases line up with TRBD1. In germline, CDR1 is LGHNT, CDR2 FRNRAP. The CDR3 runs to 16 residues. V lost 1 base to trimming and J lost 9 bases; unmatched junction nucleotides: 9. The DNA for the CDR3 is TGTGCTAGTGGTTTGGCCCGGGACAGGGACAACAGGGAGCTGTTTTTT. Amino acid sequence: CASGLARDRDNRELFF.

A few counts support this clone. The chain is built from TRBV28 and TRBJ1-1; D gene unclear. The CDR3 is made up of 13 amino acids. Germline lookup yields CDR1 MDHEN and CDR2 SYDVKM. With 3 bases removed from V and 4 bases from J, the gap between germline ends came to 9 bases. The CDR3 protein is CASSFGRGTEAFF. As DNA, the CDR3 is TGTGCCAGCAGTTTCGGGCGGGGCACTGAAGCTTTCTTT.

This clone was recorded a few times. V is TRBV28 and J is TRBJ2-1, with D unresolved. V lost 2 bases and J 4 bases, leaving 9 bases between the germline ends. CDR1 is MDHEN and CDR2 is SYDVKM in the germline V gene. This CDR3 has 14 amino acids. CDR3 DNA: TGTGCCAGCAGTTTACTACAGATTTACAATGAGCAGTTCTTC. Translated, it gives CASSLLQIYNEQFF.

V gene TRBV5-1 combines with J gene TRBJ2-7, with D tentatively TRBD2 (5 bases). CDR1 and CDR2 (germline): SGHRS, YFSETQ. The CDR3 contains 11 residues. Trimming shortened V by 4 bases and J by 9 bases, and 11 bases separated the two germline ends. Here the CDR3 reads CASSLGRWQYF. The DNA of the CDR3 is TGCGCCAGCAGCCTGGGGAGATGGCAGTACTTC.

The rearrangement uses TRBV27 and TRBJ2-7; possibly TRBD1 for D (6 bases). Between the trimmed V and J ends, which lost 5 bases and 6 bases, there was a span of 11 bases. Germline V gives CDR1 MNHEY, CDR2 SMNVEV (reference sequence). The CDR3 loop spans 12 amino acids. The CDR3: CASSQQGSEQYF. CDR3 DNA: TGTGCCAGCAGTCAACAGGGCTCCGAGCAGTACTTC.

Turning to this clone: The same CDR3 arises from other DNA sequences in this sample as well. The CDR3 loop reads CASSRSGGHNEKLFF. CDR3 nucleotides: TGTGCCAGCTCTCGGTCGGGAGGACATAATGAAAAACTGTTTTTT. This chain uses TRBV18 with TRBJ1-4, with a tentative D call TRBD1 (5 bases). V lost 6 bases and J lost 4, with 15 bases in between. The V gene's germline CDR1 is KGHSH and CDR2 LQKENI. The CDR3 sequence is 15 residues long.

The V call is TRBV2, the J call TRBJ2-7; TRBD1 aligns across 7 bases. CDR3 size: 16 residues. The germline V gene has CDR1 SNHLY and CDR2 FYNNEI. V trimming: 8 bases; J trimming: 0 bases; junction bases outside the gene matches: 13. Here the CDR3 reads CASGDGRQGNSYEQYF. Here the CDR3 DNA reads TGTGCCAGCGGCGATGGGCGACAGGGCAACTCCTACGAGCAGTACTTC.

This clone was detected only once. This chain links TRBV15 with TRBJ2-4; D call uncertain. This CDR3 is built from 17 residues. V lost 0 bases and J 0 bases, leaving 12 bases between the germline ends. CDR1 is LNHNV and CDR2 is YYDKDF in the germline V gene (reference sequence). CDR3 in amino acids: CATSRDRAALAKNIQYF. Here the CDR3 DNA reads TGTGCCACCAGCAGAGATCGGGCAGCCCTAGCCAAAAACATTCAGTACTTC.

This rearrangement joins TRBV5-8 to TRBJ1-4; no clear D. This CDR3 is 18 amino acids long. Looked up from germline, CDR1 is SGHTS and CDR2 is YDEGEE. With 3 bases removed from V and 1 base from J, the gap between germline ends came to 19 bases. The CDR3 protein is CASSYFVPGAKTNEKLFF. The CDR3 DNA sequence: TGTGCCAGCAGCTACTTTGTACCAGGAGCAAAAACTAATGAAAAACTGTTTTTT.

Worth noting for this clone: Other DNA sequences in the sample encode the same CDR3. The rearrangement links TRBV7-9 to TRBJ1-1, with D unresolved. Germline V CDR1 and CDR2: SEHNR, FQNEAQ (reference sequence). The CDR3 is 16 residues long. The V gene lost 1 base and the J gene lost 1 base, with 13 bases spanning the gap. The CDR3 loop is CASSLGGSRRNTEAFF. DNA of the CDR3: TGTGCCAGCAGCTTAGGAGGGTCCAGAAGGAACACTGAAGCTTTCTTT. Complete variable domain (other parts from reference TRBV7-9 and TRBJ1-1): DTGVSQNPRHKITKRGQNVTFRCDPISEHNRLYWYRQTLGQGPEFLTYFQNEAQLEKSRLLSDRFSAERPKGSFSTLEIQRTEQGDSAMYLCASSLGGSRRNTEAFFGQGTRLTVV.

The chain combines TRBV27 with TRBJ2-7; 7 bases map to TRBD1. Germline V gene lookup returns CDR1 MNHEY and CDR2 SMNVEV (reference sequence). This CDR3 spans 15 amino acids. V was pared by 3 bases and J by 2 bases, with 7 bases of the junction left unmatched. In DNA, the CDR3 is TGTGCCAGCAGTTTGGCGACAGGGTTAGCCTACGAGCAGTACTTC. Amino acid sequence: CASSLATGLAYEQYF.

This chain connects TRBV6-4 to TRBJ2-1, with TRBD1 identical over 8 bases. The germline CDR1 and CDR2 sequences are MRHNA and SNTAGT. The junction had 2 bases not matched to a gene; V was cut back by 2 bases and J by 8 bases. The CDR3 is made up of 13 amino acids. CDR3 DNA: TGTGCCAGCAGTGACGCAGGGGGCGATGAGCAGTTCTTC. As protein: CASSDAGGDEQFF.